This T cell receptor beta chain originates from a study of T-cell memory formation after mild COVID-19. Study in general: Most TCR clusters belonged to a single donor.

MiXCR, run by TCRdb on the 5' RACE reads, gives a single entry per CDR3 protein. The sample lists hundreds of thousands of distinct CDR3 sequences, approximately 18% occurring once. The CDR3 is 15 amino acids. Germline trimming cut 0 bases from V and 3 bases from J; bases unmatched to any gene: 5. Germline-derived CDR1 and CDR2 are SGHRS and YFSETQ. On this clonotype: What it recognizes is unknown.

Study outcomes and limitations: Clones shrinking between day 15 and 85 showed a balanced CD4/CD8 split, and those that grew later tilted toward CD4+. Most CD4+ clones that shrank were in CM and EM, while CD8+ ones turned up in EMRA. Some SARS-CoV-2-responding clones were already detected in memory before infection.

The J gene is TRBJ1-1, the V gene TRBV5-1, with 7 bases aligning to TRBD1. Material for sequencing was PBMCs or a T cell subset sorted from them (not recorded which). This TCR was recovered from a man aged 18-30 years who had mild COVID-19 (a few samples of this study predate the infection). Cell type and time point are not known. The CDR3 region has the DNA TGCGCCAGCAGCTTGGGGGGGACAGTGGACACTGAAGCTTTCTTT. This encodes CASSLGGTVDTEAFF.